A single sample gave rise to the 10 T cell receptor beta chains below, sequenced in a study of blood T cell repertoires in COVID-19. Measured with immunoSEQ multiplex PCR; TCRdb has only the in-frame clones, and not every one. The data hold around 200,000 clones, with 75% to 90% observed a single time. The sample consisted of PBMCs or T cells enriched from blood (not recorded which). All receptors derive from a woman aged 25 to 39 who had been exposed to COVID-19.

The chain is built from TRBV28 and TRBJ1-2; 7 bases are shared with TRBD1. Per the germline V gene, CDR1 is MDHEN and CDR2 is SYDVKM. The V and J ends lost 4 bases and 4 bases, in that order; junction bases with no gene match: 6. The CDR3 extends over 14 amino acids. The CDR3 reads CASSSPGGPYGYTF. The CDR3 coding sequence is TGTGCCAGCAGTTCCCCAGGGGGTCCCTATGGCTACACCTTC.

The chain employs TRBV9 and TRBJ2-2, with a tentative D call TRBD1 (6 bases). CDR3 length equals 18 residues. V lost 2 bases and J 0 bases, leaving 17 bases between the germline ends. CDR1 SGDLS and CDR2 YYNGEE come from the germline V gene. CDR3 residues: CASSVSFRDNANTGELFF. DNA for the CDR3: TGTGCCAGCAGCGTTAGTTTTCGGGACAACGCGAACACCGGGGAGCTGTTTTTT.

The chain has TRBV5-1 and TRBJ2-3; 7 positions match TRBD1. Germline V gene sequence: CDR1 SGHRS, CDR2 YFSETQ. V was clipped by 2 bases and J by 5 bases; unmatched bases: 2. The CDR3 is 13 residues long. CDR3 protein: CASSFDREDTQYF. CDR3 nucleotide sequence: TGCGCCAGCAGCTTTGACAGGGAAGATACGCAGTATTTT.

This chain uses TRBV6-1 with TRBJ1-5; D might be TRBD1 (5 bases). Germline loops: CDR1 MNHNS, CDR2 SASEGT. Trimming pared 0 bases from V and 0 bases from J, leaving 15 bases between. This CDR3 spans 18 amino acids. The CDR3 nucleotides are TGTGCCAGCAGTGAAGCGAGCAGGGTCGAGGATAGCAATCAGCCCCAGCATTTT. Translating it yields CASSEASRVEDSNQPQHF.

This clone was detected a few times. This chain uses TRBV11-2 with TRBJ1-1, with D unresolved. CDR3 length equals 11 residues. Per the germline V gene, CDR1 is SGHAT and CDR2 is FQNNGV. V shed 5 bases and J shed 8 bases, with 9 bases lying between them. DNA of the CDR3: TGTGCCAGCAGCCTAAAAATAGAAGCTTTCTTT. Its translation is CASSLKIEAFF.

This clone has a single count. The rearrangement joins TRBV4-1 to TRBJ2-3, with D possibly TRBD1 on 6 matching bases. V lost 0 bases and J lost 0, with 16 bases in between. The CDR3 extends over 18 amino acids. Germline V CDR1 and CDR2: MGHRA, YSYEKL. CDR3 sequence reads: CASSQDVTTGWSTDTQYF. The CDR3 region has the DNA TGCGCCAGCAGCCAAGACGTAACAACAGGGTGGAGCACAGATACGCAGTATTTT.

This clone was counted a single time. This chain uses TRBV19 with TRBJ1-6; D perhaps matches TRBD1 (6 bases). Per germline, CDR1 LNHDA and CDR2 SQIVND (reference sequence). The CDR3 totals 16 residues. The germline V and J ends were trimmed by 7 bases and 8 bases, with 21 bases remaining between them. For the CDR3, the DNA is TGTGCCAGTACCGAGGGGGGGACTTATGAAGATTCACCCCTCCACTTT. Translation gives CASTEGGTYEDSPLHF.

This clone has a single count. The genes are TRBV19 and TRBJ1-2; no clear D gene. V lost 3 bases and J 2 bases, leaving 7 bases between the germline ends. CDR1 is LNHDA and CDR2 is SQIVND in the germline V gene (reference sequence). This CDR3 comprises 13 residues. DNA for the CDR3: TGTGCCAGTAGTATCCCCCAAAACTATGGCTACACCTTC. Amino acid sequence: CASSIPQNYGYTF.

J is TRBJ2-2 and V is TRBV27; 10 positions match TRBD1. CDR1 and CDR2 (germline): MNHEY, SMNVEV (reference sequence). V lost 6 bases, J lost 0 bases, and 13 bases stayed unmatched. The CDR3 spans 19 residues. CDR3 residues: CASSVPRGTGVANTGELFF. CDR3 DNA: TGTGCCAGCAGCGTCCCCCGGGGGACAGGGGTTGCGAACACCGGGGAGCTGTTTTTT.

The CDR3 nucleotides are TGTGCCAGCACAGCAGGGGCCTCCTACGAGCAGTACTTC. Its protein product is CASTAGASYEQYF. The chain combines TRBV2 with TRBJ2-7, with D perhaps TRBD1 (6 bases). This CDR3 is 13 amino acids long. Trimming shortened V by 7 bases and J by 0 bases, and 10 bases separated the two germline ends. CDR1 SNHLY and CDR2 FYNNEI come from the germline V gene.